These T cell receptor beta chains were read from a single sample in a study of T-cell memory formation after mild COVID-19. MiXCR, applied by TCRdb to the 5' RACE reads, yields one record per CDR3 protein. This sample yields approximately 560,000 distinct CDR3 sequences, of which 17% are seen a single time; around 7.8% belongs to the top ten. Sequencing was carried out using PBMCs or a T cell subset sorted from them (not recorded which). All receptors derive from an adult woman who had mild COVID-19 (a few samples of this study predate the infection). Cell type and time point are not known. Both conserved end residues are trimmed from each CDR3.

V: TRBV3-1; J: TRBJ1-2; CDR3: ASSWDRNYGYT
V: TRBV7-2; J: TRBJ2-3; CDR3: ASSLASSSDTQY
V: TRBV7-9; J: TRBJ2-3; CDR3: ASSLGLGTGDRDTQY
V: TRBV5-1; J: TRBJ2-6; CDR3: ASSSVGRSLSGANVLT
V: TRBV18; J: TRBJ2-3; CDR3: ASSPTGSDTQY
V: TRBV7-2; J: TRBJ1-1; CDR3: ASRLAGTNTEAF
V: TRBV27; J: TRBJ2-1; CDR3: ASSFNRLAGGYNEQF
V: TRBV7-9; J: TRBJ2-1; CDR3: ASSLAGLAGVDNEQF
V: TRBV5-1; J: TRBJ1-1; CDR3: ASSEGGLNTEAF
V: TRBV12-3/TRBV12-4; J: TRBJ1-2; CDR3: ASRKRGTGTGYT
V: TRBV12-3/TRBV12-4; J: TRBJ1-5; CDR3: ASSHGTSNQPQH
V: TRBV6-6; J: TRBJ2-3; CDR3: ASSPTSVGTDTQY
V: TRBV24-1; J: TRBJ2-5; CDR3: ATSVGGIETQY
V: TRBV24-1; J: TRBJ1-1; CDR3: ATSDGGGSTEAF
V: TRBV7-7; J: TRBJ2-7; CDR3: ASSLSTDYSDEQY
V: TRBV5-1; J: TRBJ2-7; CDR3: ASSYRQPIEQY
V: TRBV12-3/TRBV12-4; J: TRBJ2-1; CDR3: ASSLAGFNEQF
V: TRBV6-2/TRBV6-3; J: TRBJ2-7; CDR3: ASSYSLAGSEQY
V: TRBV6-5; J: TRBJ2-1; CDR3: ATKPWQGALYNEQF